This entry lists 19 T cell receptor beta chains sequenced from one sample in a study of T cells in Graves' hyperthyroidism and ophthalmopathy. TCR beta CDR3 region amplification was performed from RNA transcripts. A set of HTBI primers served as the primers for a first-round RT-PCR of the TCR CDR3. TCRdb used MiXCR to reprocess the multiplex PCR reads, holding one entry per CDR3 protein. The sample holds hundreds of thousands of distinct CDR3 sequences, 18% seen once. Sequencing input: blood. Receptors were obtained from a woman aged 50 to 60 with Graves' hyperthyroidism that later progressed to Graves' ophthalmopathy.

This clonotype has just a few counts. The chain is built from TRBV4-1 and TRBJ1-2, with a weak D call TRBD1 (5 bases). The CDR3 runs 14 residues. CDR1 is MGHRA and CDR2 is YSYEKL in the germline V gene. Trimming cost V 6 bases and J 8 bases, with 19 bases left between them. Here the CDR3 DNA reads TGCGCCAGCAGTACCAGCTACCTAGCAGGGGGCTACACCTTC. It codes for CASSTSYLAGGYTF.

This clonotype was recorded a few times. V and J are TRBV19 and TRBJ1-2, with 7 nucleotides matching TRBD1. V shed 1 base and J 1 base; nucleotides not matched to a gene: 6. The CDR3 extends over 16 amino acids. The germline CDR1 and CDR2 sequences are LNHDA and SQIVND (reference sequence). CDR3 residues: CASSIASGQDNYGYTF. In DNA form, the CDR3 reads TGTGCCAGTAGTATAGCCAGCGGACAGGATAACTATGGCTACACCTTC.

This clonotype was counted many times. The rearrangement links TRBV27 to TRBJ2-1, with 8 nucleotides matching TRBD2. The trim removed 6 bases at V and 1 base at J, leaving 8 bases unmatched. This CDR3 comprises 16 residues. The germline CDR1 and CDR2 sequences are MNHEY and SMNVEV (reference sequence). CDR3 amino acids: CASSSLGGGSYNEQFF. The DNA of the CDR3 is TGTGCCAGCAGCTCCCTCGGCGGGGGGTCCTACAATGAGCAGTTCTTC.

As regards this clonotype: The junction differs from germline at one of its ends, possibly a read error. CDR3 sequence reads: CASCQEWGEEETQYF. The CDR3 nucleotides are TGTGCCAGCTGCCAAGAGTGGGGGGAAGAAGAGACCCAGTACTTC. This rearrangement joins TRBV3-1 to TRBJ2-5, with a possible D match to TRBD2 (6 bases). The CDR3 is made up of 15 amino acids. Germline CDR1 is LGHDT and CDR2 is YNNKEL (reference sequence).

This clonotype was detected many times. This chain joins TRBV12-3 or TRBV12-4 and TRBJ2-3; D is possibly TRBD1 or TRBD2 (5 bases each). Trimming left V 3 bases short and J 4 bases short, with 8 bases between. There are 13 residues in the CDR3. CDR3 loop: CASSFVGADTQYF. In nucleotides, the CDR3 is TGTGCCAGCAGTTTTGTGGGGGCAGATACGCAGTATTTT.

In this sample, this clonotype turned up a few times. V usage is TRBV6-1 and J usage is TRBJ1-5, with a weak D call TRBD1 (6 bases). This CDR3 has 17 amino acids. Trimming cost V 4 bases and J 0 bases, with 16 bases left between them. Looked up from germline, CDR1 is MNHNS and CDR2 is SASEGT. CDR3 DNA sequence: TGTGCCAGCAGTGGGACTACAGGGATACTTAGCAATCAGCCCCAGCATTTT. Encoded protein: CASSGTTGILSNQPQHF.

The chain is built from TRBV19 and TRBJ1-1; D ambiguous. This CDR3 is built from 13 residues. V was clipped by 8 bases and J by 7 bases, with 17 bases between them. The germline V gene has CDR1 LNHDA and CDR2 SQIVND (reference sequence). The CDR3 bases are TGTGCCAGTCTCCACTCCGGGTCCCTTGAAGCTTTCTTT. As protein: CASLHSGSLEAFF.

This clonotype was picked up many times. The chain uses TRBV9 and TRBJ2-2; D unresolved. Germline V gene sequence: CDR1 SGDLS, CDR2 YYNGEE. V was pared by 0 bases and J by 1 base, with 13 bases between. There are 17 residues in the CDR3. In DNA form, the CDR3 reads TGTGCCAGCAGCGTAGTGTGGAACGGCATGAACACCGGGGAGCTGTTTTTT. Amino acid sequence: CASSVVWNGMNTGELFF.

This clonotype has just a few counts. This chain joins TRBV6-1 and TRBJ1-4, with unresolved D. This CDR3 is built from 15 residues. Between the trimmed V and J ends, which lost 8 bases and 0 bases, there was a span of 13 bases. Germline V lookup: CDR1 MNHNS, CDR2 SASEGT. The CDR3 DNA is TGTGCCAGCTCGAGTAGGAGGGCAACTAATGAAAAACTGTTTTTT. Amino acid sequence: CASSSRRATNEKLFF.

This clonotype was seen at least ten times. J is TRBJ2-2 and V is TRBV12-3 or TRBV12-4; unclear D gene. V was pared by 3 bases and J by 7 bases, with 6 bases between. The CDR3 loop spans 12 amino acids. The CDR3 loop is CASSFGGGELFF. CDR3 bases: TGTGCCAGCAGTTTCGGCGGCGGGGAGCTGTTTTTT.

In this sample, this clonotype turned up many times. The chain employs TRBV30 and TRBJ1-4; weak D call: TRBD1 (5 bases). This CDR3 is built from 14 residues. Germline lookup yields CDR1 GTSNPN and CDR2 SVGIG (reference sequence). Trimming removed 0 bases from V and 4 bases from J, with 9 bases in between. In DNA form, the CDR3 reads TGTGCCTGGAGTGTGGGGCAGAATAATGAAAAACTGTTTTTT. Its translation is CAWSVGQNNEKLFF.

The chain links TRBV5-1 to TRBJ2-7, with 7 bases identical to TRBD2. The CDR3 spans 17 residues. Germline V CDR1 and CDR2: SGHRS, YFSETQ. V was clipped by 0 bases and J by 1 base; unmatched bases: 10. CDR3 bases: TGCGCCAGCAGCTTGGTCATGGGGCGGGGGTGGTCCTACGAGCAGTACTTC. It encodes CASSLVMGRGWSYEQYF.

This clonotype was seen more than once but under ten times. This chain joins TRBV6-1 and TRBJ1-4, with 7 bases matching TRBD1. The germline V gene has CDR1 MNHNS and CDR2 SASEGT. V was clipped by 5 bases and J by 1 base; unmatched bases: 16. CDR3 length: 19 amino acids. This chain's CDR3 is CASSRRDSARFGTNEKLFF. The CDR3 DNA reads TGTGCCAGCAGTCGCCGGGACAGCGCCCGTTTTGGAACTAATGAAAAACTGTTTTTT.

This clonotype was counted many times. This sequence joins TRBV18 and TRBJ1-1; D is perhaps TRBD1 (6 bases). This CDR3 is 14 amino acids long. Trimming took 4 bases from V and 1 from J, leaving 10 bases between them. The germline gives CDR1 KGHSH, CDR2 LQKENI. The CDR3 coding sequence is TGTGCCAGCTCACAACAGGGCTGGAACACTGAAGCTTTCTTT. Amino acids: CASSQQGWNTEAFF.

To note about this clonotype: A read error may explain this, as a much larger clone is one base away. The gene calls are TRBV2 and TRBJ2-3; the D gene is possibly TRBD1 (7 bases). The CDR3 runs to 14 residues. Germline V gene lookup returns CDR1 SNHLY and CDR2 FYNNEI. Here the CDR3 DNA reads TGTGCCAACAGTAGCGGACAGGGCACAGATACGCAGTATTTT. Translating it yields CANSSGQGTDTQYF. The complete variable domain, with remaining parts taken from reference TRBV2 and TRBJ2-3, reads EPEVTQTPSHQVTQMGQEVILRCVPISNHLYFYWYRQILGQKVEFLVSFYNNEISEKSEIFDDQFSVERPDGSNFTLKIRSTKLEDSAMYFCANSSGQGTDTQYFGPGTRLTVL.

This clonotype was seen many times. The chain carries TRBV10-3 and TRBJ1-1; D is possibly TRBD1 (5 bases). The germline V and J ends were trimmed by 4 bases and 5 bases, with 14 bases remaining between them. From germline, CDR1 is ENHRY and CDR2 SYGVKD. The CDR3 consists of 14 residues. Written as DNA, the CDR3 is TGTGCCATCAGTGCGGGGGGATCCCAAACTGAAGCTTTCTTT. Translated: CAISAGGSQTEAFF.

This clonotype was counted ten times or more. This chain uses TRBV7-9 with TRBJ2-5; the match to TRBD1 covers 10 bases. This CDR3 comprises 15 residues. V lost 5 bases, J lost 5 bases, and 8 bases stayed unmatched. CDR1 is SEHNR, CDR2 FQNEAQ, per germline (reference sequence). The CDR3, as DNA: TGTGCCAGCAGCCGGACAGGGGGTCTGTTGGAGACCCAGTACTTC. Its translation is CASSRTGGLLETQYF.

In its sample, this clonotype was seen a few times. This chain links TRBV6-2 or TRBV6-3 with TRBJ1-1; no clear D. The CDR3 length is 14 residues. Germline values: CDR1 MNHEY, CDR2 SVGEGT. Trimming cost V 0 bases and J 1 base, with 6 bases left between them. CDR3 nucleotide sequence: TGTGCCAGCAGTTACTCGGGGAGGAACACTGAAGCTTTCTTT. Translated: CASSYSGRNTEAFF.

This clonotype was picked up many times. DNA of the CDR3: TGTGCCAGCAGTTACGGGACAGGGGGCTTTGGCTACACCTTC. As protein: CASSYGTGGFGYTF. The chain has TRBV6-2 or TRBV6-3 and TRBJ1-2; 12 bases align to TRBD1. With V trimmed by 2 bases and J by 7 bases, 2 bases remained unmatched. This CDR3 is 14 amino acids long. CDR1 is MNHEY, CDR2 SVGEGT, per germline.